This T cell receptor beta chain was sequenced during a study of human thymus T cells. Sequencing used immunoSEQ multiplex PCR; TCRdb keeps in-frame clones, though not all of them. The table shows roughly 120,000 clones, with 90% to 95% occurring only once. Study-level points and caveats: The related literature has documented a marked overlap of thymic repertoires among unrelated individuals. Both thymic and peripheral blood repertoires showed apparently biased V and J usage.

Thymus tissue for the work was resected from patients undergoing corrective heart surgery. Serving as donors were healthy Finnish infants, each of whom was having open corrective surgery for congenital heart defects. For this clone: Its antigen remains unidentified.

This sequence was found in a boy under three years old with a congenital heart defect but otherwise immunologically healthy. Material for sequencing was thymus tissue.

The CDR3 DNA sequence: TGTGCCAGCAGCTTCTACAAGGGCCACTACGAGCAGTACTTC. Its translation is CASSFYKGHYEQYF. The rearrangement uses TRBV11-2 and TRBJ2-7; D not resolved. CDR1 is SGHAT, CDR2 FQNNGV, per germline. The ends were cut back, 3 bases at V and 3 bases at J, with 12 bases in the middle. The CDR3 loop spans 14 amino acids.